This TCR beta chain was captured by sequencing in a study of cytomegalovirus exposure and HLA in healthy donors. Comment on this clone: Its antigen is undetermined.

Healthy bone marrow donors formed the donor group. PCR amplification relied on 60 Vbeta primers (plus 13 Jbeta primers). Using immunoSEQ multiplex PCR, the repertoire was profiled, and TCRdb retains in-frame clones only, with some absent. The sample has 110,000 to 150,000 clones, roughly 78% seen once. The CDR3 is made up of 13 amino acids. Per germline, CDR1 LNHDA and CDR2 SQIVND (reference sequence). Germline trimming cut 9 bases from V and 6 bases from J; bases unmatched to any gene: 6. The study's findings and limits: An analysis that was carried out later associated 16,951 TCR beta sequences with HLA alleles at 0.05 false discovery rate. Researchers reported in a later analysis that a missense DCLRE1C variant was tied to TCR beta V- and J-gene trimming. In a later analysis, the majority of CMV-associated beta chains seemingly showed HLA restriction.

This sequence joins TRBV19 and TRBJ1-4, with 8 bases that match TRBD1. Sequenced input: PBMCs. The receptor's source is a man aged 18 to 30 in good health and CMV-seropositive. This CDR3 is CASYDRGDEKLFF. CDR3 sequence (DNA): TGTGCCAGCTATGACAGGGGAGATGAAAAACTGTTTTTT.